This T cell receptor beta chain is drawn from a study of blood T cell repertoires in COVID-19. Study-level information: Samples representing acute and convalescent COVID-19 were sourced from the United States, Italy and Spain. T cells, B-cell-depleted T cells, or PBMCs provided the cDNA or gDNA that served as material.

Original handling: For nucleated cells, counts were estimated from reference gene primer amplification. Here immunoSEQ multiplex PCR was the method, and the copy in TCRdb shows in-frame clones only, minus some. V and J calls and clone size are those listed in that table; D and trimming were worked out from the DNA. The data contain 95,000 to 150,000 clones, 60% to 85% of them singletons. The receptor comes from a human donor with acute or convalescent COVID-19. The donor label of this sample is uncertain. The sequencing sample was made of peripheral blood.

DNA for the CDR3: TGTGCCAGCAGTTTACCCGGCTATGGCTACACCTTC. Translation gives CASSLPGYGYTF. The chain uses TRBV12-3 or TRBV12-4 and TRBJ1-2; D remains ambiguous. V lost 2 bases to trimming and J lost 4 bases, with 5 bases between them. There are 12 residues in the CDR3.